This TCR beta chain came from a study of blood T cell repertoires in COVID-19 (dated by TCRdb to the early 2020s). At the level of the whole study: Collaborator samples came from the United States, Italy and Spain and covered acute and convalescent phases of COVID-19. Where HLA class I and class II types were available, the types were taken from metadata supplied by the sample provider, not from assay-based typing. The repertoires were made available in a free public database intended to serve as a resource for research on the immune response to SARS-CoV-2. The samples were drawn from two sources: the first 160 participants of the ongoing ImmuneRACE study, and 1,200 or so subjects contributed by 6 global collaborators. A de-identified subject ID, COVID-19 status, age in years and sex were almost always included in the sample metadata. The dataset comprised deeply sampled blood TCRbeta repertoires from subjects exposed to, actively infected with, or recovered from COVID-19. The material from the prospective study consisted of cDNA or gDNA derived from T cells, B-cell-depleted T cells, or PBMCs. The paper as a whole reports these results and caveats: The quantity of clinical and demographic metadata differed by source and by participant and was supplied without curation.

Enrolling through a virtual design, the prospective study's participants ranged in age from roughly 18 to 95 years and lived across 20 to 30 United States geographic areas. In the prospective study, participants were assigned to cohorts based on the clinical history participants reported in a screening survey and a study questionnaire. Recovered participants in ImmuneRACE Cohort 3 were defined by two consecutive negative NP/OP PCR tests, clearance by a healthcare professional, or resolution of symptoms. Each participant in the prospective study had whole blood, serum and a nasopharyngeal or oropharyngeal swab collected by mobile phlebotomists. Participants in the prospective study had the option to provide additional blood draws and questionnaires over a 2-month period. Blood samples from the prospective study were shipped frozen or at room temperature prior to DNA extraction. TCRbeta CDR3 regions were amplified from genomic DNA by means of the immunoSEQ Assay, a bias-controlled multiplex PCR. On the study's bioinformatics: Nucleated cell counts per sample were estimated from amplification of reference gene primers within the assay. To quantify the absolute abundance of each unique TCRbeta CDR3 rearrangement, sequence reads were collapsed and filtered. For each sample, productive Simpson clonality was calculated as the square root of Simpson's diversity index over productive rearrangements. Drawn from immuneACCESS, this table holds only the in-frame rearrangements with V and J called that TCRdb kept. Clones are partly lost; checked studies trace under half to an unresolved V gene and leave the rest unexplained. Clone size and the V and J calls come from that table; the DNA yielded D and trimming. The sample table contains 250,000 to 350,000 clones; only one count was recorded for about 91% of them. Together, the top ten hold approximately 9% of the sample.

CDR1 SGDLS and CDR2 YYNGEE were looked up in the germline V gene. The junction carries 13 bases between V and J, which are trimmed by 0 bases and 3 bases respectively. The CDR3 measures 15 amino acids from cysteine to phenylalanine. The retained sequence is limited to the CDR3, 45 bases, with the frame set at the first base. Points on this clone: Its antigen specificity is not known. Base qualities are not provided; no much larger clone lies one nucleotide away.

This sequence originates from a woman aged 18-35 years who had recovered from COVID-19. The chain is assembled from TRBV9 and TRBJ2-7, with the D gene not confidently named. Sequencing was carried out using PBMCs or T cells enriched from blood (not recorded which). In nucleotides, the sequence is TGTGCCAGCAGCGTAGGGCAGGCCCTCGGCTACGAGCAGTACTTC. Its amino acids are CASSVGQALGYEQYF.